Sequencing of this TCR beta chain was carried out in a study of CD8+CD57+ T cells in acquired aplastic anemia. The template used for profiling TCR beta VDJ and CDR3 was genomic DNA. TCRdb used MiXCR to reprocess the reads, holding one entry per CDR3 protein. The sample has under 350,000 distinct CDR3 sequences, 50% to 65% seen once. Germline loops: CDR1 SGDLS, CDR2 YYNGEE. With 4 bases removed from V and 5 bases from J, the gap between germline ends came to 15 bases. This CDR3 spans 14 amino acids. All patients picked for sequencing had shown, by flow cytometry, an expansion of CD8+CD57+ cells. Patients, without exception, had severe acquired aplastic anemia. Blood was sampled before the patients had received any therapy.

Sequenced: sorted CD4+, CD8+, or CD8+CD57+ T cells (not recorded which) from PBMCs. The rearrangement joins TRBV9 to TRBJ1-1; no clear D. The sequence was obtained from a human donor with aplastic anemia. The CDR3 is CASSLLGSGTEAFF. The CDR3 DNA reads TGTGCCAGCAGCCTGCTGGGGTCGGGGACTGAAGCTTTCTTT.